Listed below are T cell receptor beta chains from one sample, sequenced in a study of blood T cell repertoires in COVID-19. The data were produced by immunoSEQ multiplex PCR, yet TCRdb's version contains in-frame clones alone and is incomplete. The sample lists some 190,000 clones, around 80% occurring once. Sequences were obtained from peripheral blood. All receptors derive from a man between 60 and 75 years old with acute or convalescent COVID-19. CDR3s include the opening cysteine and the closing phenylalanine or tryptophan. A D gene is named only where the DNA matches it firmly. For some rows the clone size is stated as once, few or many, or as a class when expanded; others skip it.

J | size | D | V | length | DNA | CDR3
TRBJ1-6 | . | TRBD1 | TRBV11-2 | 14 | TGTGCCAGCAGCTTAAACAGGGGTTATTCACCCCTCCACTTT | CASSLNRGYSPLHF
TRBJ2-7 | . | . | TRBV29-1 | 15 | TGCAGCGTTGTCCCCGGGCAGGGGATACTCTACGAGCAGTACTTC | CSVVPGQGILYEQYF
TRBJ2-7 | once | . | TRBV5-1 | 20 | TGCGCCAGCAGCTTGGGCCCAGAATTAACCTCCCTTACTAGAAGCTACGAGCAGTACTTC | CASSLGPELTSLTRSYEQYF
TRBJ1-1 | few | TRBD1 | TRBV29-1 | 15 | TGCAGCGTTCGAGGGGACAGGGGTCAGGACACTGAAGCTTTCTTT | CSVRGDRGQDTEAFF
TRBJ2-1 | . | TRBD2 | TRBV5-4 | 15 | TGTGCCAGCAGCCTAACTAGCGGGACCTACAATGAGCAGTTCTTC | CASSLTSGTYNEQFF
TRBJ2-3 | . | . | TRBV9 | 13 | TGTGCCAGCAGCGTAGCTGGCACAGATACGCAGTATTTT | CASSVAGTDTQYF
TRBJ2-1 | . | TRBD1 | TRBV5-4 | 18 | TGTGCCAGCAGCGAACTTACGACAGGGGTTGTGGGGTACAATGAGCAGTTCTTC | CASSELTTGVVGYNEQFF
TRBJ2-1 | . | TRBD2 | TRBV5-1 | 17 | TGCGCCAGCAGCATCCCTCTAGCGGGGGTATCTCCCAATGAGCAGTTCTTC | CASSIPLAGVSPNEQFF
TRBJ2-5 | once | TRBD2 | TRBV19 | 15 | TGTGCCACTACCCGGACAACTAGCGGCAAAGAGACCCAGTACTTC | CATTRTTSGKETQYF
TRBJ1-4 | many | . | TRBV16 | 15 | TGTGCCAGCAGAAAAATGGATCGGGTTGTGGAAAAACTGTTTTTT | CASRKMDRVVEKLFF
TRBJ2-7 | . | . | TRBV7-8 | 14 | TGTGCCAGCAGCCCCACAGTCCTCTCCTACGAGCAGTACTTC | CASSPTVLSYEQYF
TRBJ1-1 | once | . | TRBV11-2 | 13 | TGTGCCAGCAGCTTAGACAGGGCCACTGAAGCTTTCTTT | CASSLDRATEAFF
TRBJ2-1 | . | . | TRBV10-3 | 14 | TGTGCCATCAGGGCCCAGGACAAATTCGATGAGCAGTTCTTC | CAIRAQDKFDEQFF
TRBJ1-5 | few | . | TRBV19 | 14 | TGTGCCAGTAGTAGGCTTGGTGTCGAACAGCCCCAGCATTTT | CASSRLGVEQPQHF
TRBJ1-2 | . | . | TRBV9 | 15 | TGTGCCAGCAGCGTAGAGGATCGAGGGAACTATGGCTACACCTTC | CASSVEDRGNYGYTF
TRBJ2-6 | once | TRBD1 | TRBV29-1 | 16 | TGCAGCGTTGGGGACAGGGAACCCTCTGGGGCCAACGTCCTGACTTTC | CSVGDREPSGANVLTF
TRBJ2-1 | . | . | TRBV5-4 | 14 | TGTGCCAGCAGCTTGAAACAGGGCAGGGATGAGCAGTTCTTC | CASSLKQGRDEQFF
TRBJ2-7 | . | TRBD2 | TRBV18 | 17 | TGTGCCAGCTCACCCTTCGGCCCCAGGACTAGCGGGTTCGAGCAGTACTTC | CASSPFGPRTSGFEQYF
TRBJ1-6 | . | TRBD1 | TRBV25-1 | 15 | TGTGCCAGCAGTGGAAGGGACAGTGGGAATTCACCCCTCCACTTT | CASSGRDSGNSPLHF
TRBJ1-5 | . | . | TRBV25-1 | 16 | TGTGCCAGCAGTGTAAGCGGAGCGGGGCTCGGTCAGCCCCAGCATTTT | CASSVSGAGLGQPQHF
TRBJ2-3 | . | . | TRBV2 | 17 | TGTGCCAGCAGTGAACAGTTAGTTGCGGGAATCACAGATACGCAGTATTTT | CASSEQLVAGITDTQYF
TRBJ1-2 | . | . | TRBV25-1 | 13 | TGTGCCAGCAGGCGGCAGGGGAGCTATGGCTACACCTTC | CASRRQGSYGYTF
TRBJ2-1 | once | TRBD2 | TRBV6-2/TRBV6-3 | 20 | TGTGCCAGCAGTTACTCTATAGGACTAGCGGGAGTGGGGTCCTACAATGAGCAGTTCTTC | CASSYSIGLAGVGSYNEQFF
TRBJ2-7 | . | TRBD2 | TRBV12-5 | 18 | TGTGCTAGTGGTTTGGTACCGGGACTAGCGGGGCCCGATTACGAGCAGTACTTC | CASGLVPGLAGPDYEQYF
TRBJ1-1 | . | TRBD1 | TRBV5-4 | 15 | TGTGCCAGCAGCTTGGATGACAGGGGGCGCACTGAAGCTTTCTTT | CASSLDDRGRTEAFF
TRBJ1-1 | . | TRBD1 | TRBV19 | 16 | TGTGCCAGTAGTCCACAGGACAGGGTGCAAGGGACTGAAGCTTTCTTT | CASSPQDRVQGTEAFF
TRBJ2-3 | . | . | TRBV5-4 | 15 | TGTGCCAGCAGACAAGACAGGCCGGCCGTGGGTACGCAGTATTTT | CASRQDRPAVGTQYF
TRBJ2-1 | . | TRBD2 | TRBV7-6 | 15 | TGTGCCAGCAGCTTGACTAGCGGAGACTACAATGAGCAGTTCTTC | CASSLTSGDYNEQFF
TRBJ1-3 | . | . | TRBV4-1 | 17 | TGCGCCAGCAGCCAAGTTTCAGGGCGGTTTTCTGGAAACACCATATATTTT | CASSQVSGRFSGNTIYF
TRBJ2-1 | . | TRBD2 | TRBV15 | 15 | TGTGCCACCAGCAGCGCCAGACTAGCGGACAATGAGCAGTTCTTC | CATSSARLADNEQFF
TRBJ1-2 | . | . | TRBV9 | 15 | TGTGCCAGCAGCGTAGATTTAGGAGGAATACGCGGCTACACCTTC | CASSVDLGGIRGYTF
TRBJ1-5 | few | . | TRBV19 | 15 | TGTGCCAGTAGTATTGGACAGTCCAGCAATCAGCCCCAGCATTTT | CASSIGQSSNQPQHF
TRBJ1-5 | . | . | TRBV19 | 15 | TGTGCCAGTAGACATAAACAGGGTTTCAATCAGCCCCAGCATTTT | CASRHKQGFNQPQHF
TRBJ1-4 | . | TRBD1 | TRBV20-1 | 14 | TGCAGTGCTAGTAGGGGGCAGTCTAATGAAAAACTGTTTTTT | CSASRGQSNEKLFF
TRBJ1-3 | once | TRBD1 | TRBV29-1 | 14 | TGCAGCGCTAGGGACAGCCTCTCTGGAAACACCATATATTTT | CSARDSLSGNTIYF
TRBJ1-6 | . | . | TRBV10-3 | 14 | TGTGCCATCAGTGAGAGCCCATCAGGGACACCCCTCCACTTT | CAISESPSGTPLHF
TRBJ1-6 | . | . | TRBV3-1/TRBV3-2 | 16 | TGTGCCAGCAGCCAAGGGGCGGGGGTCTATAATTCACCCCTCCACTTT | CASSQGAGVYNSPLHF